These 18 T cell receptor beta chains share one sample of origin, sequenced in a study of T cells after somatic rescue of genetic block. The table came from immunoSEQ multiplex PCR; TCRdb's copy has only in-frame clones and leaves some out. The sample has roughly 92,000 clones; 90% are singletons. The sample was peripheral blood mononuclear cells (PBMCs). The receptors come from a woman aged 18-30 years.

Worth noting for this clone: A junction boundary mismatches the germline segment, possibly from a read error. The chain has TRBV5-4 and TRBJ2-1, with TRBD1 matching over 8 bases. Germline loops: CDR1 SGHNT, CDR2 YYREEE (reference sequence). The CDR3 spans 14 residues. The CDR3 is CASTLDRVDNEQFF. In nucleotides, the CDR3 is TGTGCCAGCACCTTGGACAGGGTGGACAATGAGCAGTTCTTC.

CDR3 residues: CASSQDSATYNEQFF. The CDR3 DNA is TGCGCCAGCAGCCAAGATTCGGCCACGTACAATGAGCAGTTCTTC. The V gene is TRBV4-1, the J gene TRBJ2-1, with D uncertain. Germline CDR1 and CDR2: MGHRA and YSYEKL. V was cut by 0 bases and J by 4 bases, with 10 bases left in between. This CDR3 region has 15 residues.

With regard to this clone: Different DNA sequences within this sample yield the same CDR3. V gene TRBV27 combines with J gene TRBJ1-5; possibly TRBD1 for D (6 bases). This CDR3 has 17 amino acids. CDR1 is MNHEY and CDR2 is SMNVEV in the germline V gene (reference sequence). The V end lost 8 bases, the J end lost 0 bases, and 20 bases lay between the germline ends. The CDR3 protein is CASRPRQADYSNQPQHF. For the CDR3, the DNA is TGTGCCAGCCGGCCCAGACAGGCAGATTATAGCAATCAGCCCCAGCATTTT.

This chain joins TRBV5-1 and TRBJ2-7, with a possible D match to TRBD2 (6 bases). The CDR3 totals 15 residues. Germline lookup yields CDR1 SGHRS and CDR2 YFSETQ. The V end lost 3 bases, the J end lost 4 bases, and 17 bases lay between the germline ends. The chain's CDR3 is CASSSAGTSVYEQYF. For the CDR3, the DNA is TGCGCCAGCAGCTCCGCCGGGACTTCCGTTTACGAGCAGTACTTC.

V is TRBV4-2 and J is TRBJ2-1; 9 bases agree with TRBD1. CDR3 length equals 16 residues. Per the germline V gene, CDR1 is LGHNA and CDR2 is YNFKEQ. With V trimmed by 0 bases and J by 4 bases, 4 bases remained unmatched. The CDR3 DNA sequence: TGTGCCAGCAGCCAAGATGGGGACAGGGTGTACAATGAGCAGTTCTTC. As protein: CASSQDGDRVYNEQFF.

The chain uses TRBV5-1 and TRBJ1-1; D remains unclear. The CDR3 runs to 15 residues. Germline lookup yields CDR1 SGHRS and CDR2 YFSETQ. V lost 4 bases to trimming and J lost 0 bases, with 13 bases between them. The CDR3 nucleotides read TGCGCCAGCAGCGAGTCGCCCCATATGAACACTGAAGCTTTCTTT. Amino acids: CASSESPHMNTEAFF.

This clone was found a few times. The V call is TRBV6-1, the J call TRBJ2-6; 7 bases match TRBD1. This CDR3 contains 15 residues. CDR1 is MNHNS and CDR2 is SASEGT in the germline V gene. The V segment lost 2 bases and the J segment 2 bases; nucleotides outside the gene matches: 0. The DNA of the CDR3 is TGTGCCAGCAGTGAACAGGGGGCTGGGGCCAACGTCCTGACTTTC. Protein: CASSEQGAGANVLTF.

CDR3 DNA sequence: TGTGCCAGCAGCCCCCCGACAGAACCCCAAGAGACCCAGTACTTC. Protein sequence: CASSPPTEPQETQYF. The rearrangement joins TRBV13 to TRBJ2-5, with D possibly being TRBD1 (5 bases). V lost 5 bases, J lost 1 base, and 14 bases lay in between. CDR3 length: 15 amino acids. Germline CDR1 is PRHDT and CDR2 is FYEKMQ (reference sequence).

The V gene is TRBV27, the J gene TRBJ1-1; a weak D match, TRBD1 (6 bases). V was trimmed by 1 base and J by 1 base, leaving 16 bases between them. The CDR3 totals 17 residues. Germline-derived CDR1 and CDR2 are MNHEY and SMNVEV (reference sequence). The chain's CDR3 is CASSLFGRDTQNTEAFF. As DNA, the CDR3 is TGTGCCAGCAGTTTATTCGGCCGGGACACCCAGAACACTGAAGCTTTCTTT.

CDR3 sequence reads: CASSVGTGSSYEQYF. As DNA, the CDR3 is TGTGCCAGCAGCGTAGGGACAGGGAGCTCCTACGAGCAGTACTTC. The chain couples TRBV5-4 to TRBJ2-7; 9 nucleotides agree with TRBD1. J gave up 0 bases and V 4 bases, and 5 bases lay outside the gene matches. The CDR3 covers 15 residues. Germline CDR1 reads SGHNT; CDR2 reads YYREEE (reference sequence).

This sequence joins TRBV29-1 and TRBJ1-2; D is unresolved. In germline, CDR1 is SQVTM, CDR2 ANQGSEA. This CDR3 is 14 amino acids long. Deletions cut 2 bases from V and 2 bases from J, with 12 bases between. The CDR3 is CSVESRTENYGYTF. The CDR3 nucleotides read TGCAGCGTTGAATCCAGGACTGAGAACTATGGCTACACCTTC.

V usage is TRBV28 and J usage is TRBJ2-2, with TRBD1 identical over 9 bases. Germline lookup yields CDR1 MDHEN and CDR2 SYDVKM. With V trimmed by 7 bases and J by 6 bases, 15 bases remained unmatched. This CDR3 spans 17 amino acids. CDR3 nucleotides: TGTGCCAGCATTTCTAACAGGGGGCGCGTCTTGGCCGGGGAGCTGTTTTTT. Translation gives CASISNRGRVLAGELFF.

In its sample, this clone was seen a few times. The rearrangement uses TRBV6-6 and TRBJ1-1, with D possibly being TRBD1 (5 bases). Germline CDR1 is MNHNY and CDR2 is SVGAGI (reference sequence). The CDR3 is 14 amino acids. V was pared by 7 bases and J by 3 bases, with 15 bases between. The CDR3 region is CASTSRARDTEAFF. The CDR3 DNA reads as TGTGCCAGCACTTCCCGGGCCAGGGACACTGAAGCTTTCTTT.

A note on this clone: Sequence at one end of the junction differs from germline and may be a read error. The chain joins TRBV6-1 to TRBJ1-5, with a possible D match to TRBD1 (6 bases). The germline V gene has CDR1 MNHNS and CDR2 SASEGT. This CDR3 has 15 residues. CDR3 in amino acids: CAGSGHRVPNQPQHF. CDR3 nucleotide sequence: TGTGCCGGCAGTGGGCACAGGGTCCCCAATCAGCCCCAGCATTTT.

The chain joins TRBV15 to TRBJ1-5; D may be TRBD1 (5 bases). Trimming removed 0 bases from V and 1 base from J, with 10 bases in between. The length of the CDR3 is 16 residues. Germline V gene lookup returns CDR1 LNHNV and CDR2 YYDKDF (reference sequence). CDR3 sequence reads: CATSREGPNSNQPQHF. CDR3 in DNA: TGTGCCACCAGCAGAGAGGGACCGAACAGCAATCAGCCCCAGCATTTT.

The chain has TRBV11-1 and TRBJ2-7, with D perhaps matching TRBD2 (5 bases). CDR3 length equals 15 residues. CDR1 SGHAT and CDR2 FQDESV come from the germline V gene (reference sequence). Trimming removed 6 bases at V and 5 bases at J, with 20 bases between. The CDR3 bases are TGTGCCAGCAGTTTAAGCGGTTTGGGCCCCAACGAGCAGTACTTC. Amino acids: CASSLSGLGPNEQYF.

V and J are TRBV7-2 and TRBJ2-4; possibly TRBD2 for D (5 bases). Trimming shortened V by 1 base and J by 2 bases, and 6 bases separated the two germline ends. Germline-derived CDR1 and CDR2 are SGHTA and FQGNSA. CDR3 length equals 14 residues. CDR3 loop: CASSLGGSKNIQYF. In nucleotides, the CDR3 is TGTGCCAGCAGCTTAGGAGGGTCCAAAAACATTCAGTACTTC.

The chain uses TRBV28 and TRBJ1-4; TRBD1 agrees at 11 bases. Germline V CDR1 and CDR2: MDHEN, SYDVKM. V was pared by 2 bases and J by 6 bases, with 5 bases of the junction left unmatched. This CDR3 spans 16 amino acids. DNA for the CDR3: TGTGCCAGCAGTTTAAGTCCGGGACAGGGGGATGAAAAACTGTTTTTT. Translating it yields CASSLSPGQGDEKLFF.